This TCR beta chain was found in a study of T cells after yellow fever vaccination. V gave up 0 bases and J gave up 2 bases, with 11 bases separating them. This CDR3 is 14 amino acids long. The germline gives CDR1 DFQATT, CDR2 SNEGSKA (reference sequence). Overall study findings and caveats: Highly abundant clonotypes carried over from the bulk population could end up in FACS-sorted repertoires as contaminants. Detected again after the booster were most primary-vaccination clones, at approximately 95% CD4 and around 91% CD8. Shared CD4/CD8 clonotypes were a small share, likely from convergent recombination. The secondary response peaked faster, at day 5 versus 15, but was weaker.

TCRdb re-called the 5' RACE reads through MiXCR, storing one row per CDR3 protein. The sample contains about 96,000 distinct CDR3 sequences, approximately 9% of which appear only once. The sequence derives from a man younger than 30 who received the YFV17D yellow fever vaccine. The chain joins TRBV20-1 to TRBJ2-7, with D perhaps matching TRBD2 (5 bases). Sequenced here: CD8+ T cells not binding an NS4B(214-222) dextramer, sorted from PBMCs, sampled roughly 14 days after the first yellow fever vaccination. The CDR3 DNA reads as TGCAGTGCTAGAGATCCCACGGGGACCTACGAGCAGTACTTC. It encodes CSARDPTGTYEQYF.